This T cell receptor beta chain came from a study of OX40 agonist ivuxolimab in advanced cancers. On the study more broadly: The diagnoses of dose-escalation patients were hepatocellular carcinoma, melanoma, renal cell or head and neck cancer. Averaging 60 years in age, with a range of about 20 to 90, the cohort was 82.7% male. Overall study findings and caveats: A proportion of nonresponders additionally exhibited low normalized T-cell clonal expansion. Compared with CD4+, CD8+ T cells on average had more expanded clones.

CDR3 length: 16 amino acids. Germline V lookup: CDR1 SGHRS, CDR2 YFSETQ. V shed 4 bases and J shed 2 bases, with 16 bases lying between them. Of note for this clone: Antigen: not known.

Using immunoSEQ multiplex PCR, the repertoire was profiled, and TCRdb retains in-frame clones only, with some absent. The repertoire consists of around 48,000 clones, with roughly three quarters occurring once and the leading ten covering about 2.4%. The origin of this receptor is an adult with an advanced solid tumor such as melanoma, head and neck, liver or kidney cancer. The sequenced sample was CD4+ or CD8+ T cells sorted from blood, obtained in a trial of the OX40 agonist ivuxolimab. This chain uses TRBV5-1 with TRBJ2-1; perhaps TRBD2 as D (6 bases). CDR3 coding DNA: TGCGCCAGCAGCCTCGCCGGTGCGGGACCCTACAATGAGCAGTTCTTC. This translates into CASSLAGAGPYNEQFF. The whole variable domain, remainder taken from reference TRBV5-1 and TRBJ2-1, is KAGVTQTPRYLIKTRGQQVTLSCSPISGHRSVSWYQQTPGQGLQFLFEYFSETQRNKGNFPGRFSGRQFSNSRSEMNVSTLELGDSALYLCASSLAGAGPYNEQFFGPGTRLTVL.